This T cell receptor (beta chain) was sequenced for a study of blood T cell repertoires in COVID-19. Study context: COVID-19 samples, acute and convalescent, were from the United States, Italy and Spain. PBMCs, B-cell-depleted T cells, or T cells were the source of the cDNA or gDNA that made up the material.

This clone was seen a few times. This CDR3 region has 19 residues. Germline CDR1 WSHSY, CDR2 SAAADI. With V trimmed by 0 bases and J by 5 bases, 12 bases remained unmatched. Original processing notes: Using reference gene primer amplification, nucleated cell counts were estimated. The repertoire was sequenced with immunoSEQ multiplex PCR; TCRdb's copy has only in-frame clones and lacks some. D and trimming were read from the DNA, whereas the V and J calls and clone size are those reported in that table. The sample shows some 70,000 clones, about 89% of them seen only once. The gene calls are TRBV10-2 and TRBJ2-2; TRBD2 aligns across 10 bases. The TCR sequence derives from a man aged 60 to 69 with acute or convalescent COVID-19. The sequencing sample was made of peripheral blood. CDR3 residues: CASSESKGLAGVGTGELFF. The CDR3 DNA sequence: TGCGCCAGCAGTGAGTCGAAGGGTCTAGCGGGAGTCGGGACCGGGGAGCTGTTTTTT.